This TCR beta chain was identified during a study of CD8 T cells in ankylosing spondylitis. Whole-study results and caveats: It was reported that disease-linked clones were significantly enriched in matched ankylosing spondylitis synovial fluid. Peripheral blood samples showed relatively rare disease-linked clones, and these clones were CD8+.

Trimming removed 0 bases from V and 5 bases from J; junction bases left unmatched: 15. In germline, CDR1 is GTSNPN, CDR2 SVGIG (reference sequence). This CDR3 is 17 amino acids long. Note on this clonotype: The antigen is not known.

The TCR beta libraries were generated through quantitative 5'-RACE incorporating molecular barcodes. TCRdb called the 5' RACE reads again in MiXCR, with one record for every CDR3 protein. Among about 160,000 distinct CDR3 sequences listed, approximately 48% were seen once. This receptor was identified in a male donor with ankylosing spondylitis. Sequenced material: synovial fluid, either unsorted or a sorted T cell fraction (not recorded which). The rearrangement uses TRBV30 and TRBJ2-7; 8 nucleotides agree with TRBD1. The CDR3 spells CAWSVGQDLGVLDEQYF. DNA for the CDR3: TGTGCCTGGAGTGTGGGACAGGACCTTGGGGTCTTGGACGAGCAGTACTTC.